The source of this T cell receptor (beta chain) is a study of blood T cell repertoires in COVID-19. Germline trimming cut 4 bases from V and 8 bases from J; bases unmatched to any gene: 5. The CDR3 sequence is 15 residues long. The V gene's germline CDR1 is SGHTA and CDR2 FQGNSA. In the original processing: The assay estimated nucleated cells by amplifying reference gene primers. Assay: immunoSEQ multiplex PCR; the TCRdb copy retains only in-frame clones and omits some. V and J calls plus clone size are reproduced from that table; the DNA served to infer D and trimming. The data show roughly 110,000 clones, 85% to 90% seen once.

The sample taken for sequencing was peripheral blood. This sequence originates from a woman aged 45-59 years with acute or convalescent COVID-19. The chain employs TRBV7-2 and TRBJ1-6; 10 bases match TRBD1. The CDR3 region is CASSSIGQGDSPLHF. The CDR3 nucleotides read TGTGCCAGCAGCTCGATAGGACAGGGGGATTCACCCCTCCACTTT.